One and the same sample provided the 10 T cell receptor beta chains below, sequenced in a study of cytomegalovirus exposure and HLA in healthy donors. 60 Vbeta and 13 Jbeta primers were used in PCR. Profiling relied on immunoSEQ multiplex PCR, and the TCRdb table lists in-frame clones only, not all of them. This sample has around 150,000 clones, with 80% found just once. Sequenced sample: PBMCs. These receptors were taken from a man aged 40-50 years in good health and CMV-seropositive.

This clone was observed a few times. The rearrangement links TRBV6-5 to TRBJ1-3; D is undetermined. Germline V gene data show CDR1 as MNHEY and CDR2 as SVGAGI. The CDR3 covers 14 residues. Between the trimmed V and J ends, which lost 6 bases and 3 bases, there was a span of 12 bases. This CDR3 is CASSPEGFGNTIYF. CDR3 nucleotide sequence: TGTGCCAGCAGCCCCGAGGGTTTTGGAAACACCATATATTTT.

The chain carries TRBV28 and TRBJ1-5, with unresolved D. CDR1 MDHEN and CDR2 SYDVKM come from the germline V gene. Trimming removed 4 bases from V and 7 bases from J, with 8 bases in between. The CDR3 contains 12 residues. CDR3 nucleotides: TGTGCCAGCAGTTACGGGTTCCAGCCCCAGCATTTT. This sequence encodes CASSYGFQPQHF.

The chain links TRBV28 to TRBJ1-5; 12 bases agree with TRBD1. This CDR3 contains 20 residues. Germline assignment: CDR1 MDHEN and CDR2 SYDVKM. Trimming took 7 bases from V and 1 from J; bases not matched to a gene: 17. CDR3: CASTLPPPGQGARSNQPQHF. CDR3 sequence (DNA): TGTGCCAGCACCCTCCCCCCCCCGGGACAGGGGGCTAGAAGCAATCAGCCCCAGCATTTT.

The chain is built from TRBV19 and TRBJ1-1; D uncertain. CDR3 size: 15 residues. Trimming took off 1 base at V and 0 bases at J, with 9 bases between the two ends. The germline gives CDR1 LNHDA, CDR2 SQIVND (reference sequence). The CDR3 bases are TGTGCCAGTAGTATAGTTGTGCGATTGAACACTGAAGCTTTCTTT. Protein: CASSIVVRLNTEAFF. The entire variable domain, with the rest obtained from reference TRBV19 and TRBJ1-1, is as follows: DGGITQSPKYLFRKEGQNVTLSCEQNLNHDAMYWYRQDPGQGLRLIYYSQIVNDFQKGDIAEGYSVSREKKESFPLTVTSAQKNPTAFYLCASSIVVRLNTEAFFGQGTRLTVV.

This chain uses TRBV4-3 with TRBJ2-3, with TRBD2 matching over 9 bases. The CDR3 has 16 residues. V shed 0 bases and J 0 bases; nucleotides not matched to a gene: 1. Germline V lookup: CDR1 LGHNA, CDR2 YSLEER. CDR3 in amino acids: CASSQEGTSSTDTQYF. The CDR3 nucleotides read TGCGCCAGCAGCCAAGAGGGGACTAGCAGCACAGATACGCAGTATTTT.

CDR3 in DNA: TGTGCCAGCAGTGTGGCAGGGGGCTTTGGAAGCAATCAGCCCCAGCATTTT. Amino acid sequence: CASSVAGGFGSNQPQHF. V usage is TRBV28 and J usage is TRBJ1-5; 8 bases are shared with TRBD1. CDR3 size: 17 residues. Germline-derived CDR1 and CDR2 are MDHEN and SYDVKM. The ends lost 5 bases at V and 1 base at J; junction bases unmatched: 10.

The gene calls are TRBV19 and TRBJ1-6; possibly TRBD1 for D (5 bases). Germline V gene data show CDR1 as LNHDA and CDR2 as SQIVND (reference sequence). This CDR3 is built from 14 residues. The germline V and J ends were trimmed by 4 bases and 6 bases, with 10 bases remaining between them. CDR3 DNA: TGTGCCAGTAGTACGACGGGGGGTAATTCACCCCTCCACTTT. It specifies CASSTTGGNSPLHF.

The CDR3 spells CASSVGGSAPRGEQYF. For the CDR3, the DNA is TGTGCCAGCAGCGTCGGGGGGAGCGCTCCCAGGGGCGAGCAGTACTTC. This sequence joins TRBV7-2 and TRBJ2-7; D perhaps matches TRBD2 (7 bases). V lost 5 bases and J lost 6, with 23 bases in between. The CDR3 totals 16 residues. Germline CDR1 reads SGHTA; CDR2 reads FQGNSA.

This clone was picked up a small number of times. The rearrangement uses TRBV4-1 and TRBJ2-3; 10 nucleotides line up with TRBD1. The CDR3 runs 16 residues. The V segment lost 2 bases and the J segment 4 bases; nucleotides outside the gene matches: 6. The germline V gene encodes CDR1 MGHRA and CDR2 YSYEKL. The CDR3 sequence is CASSQSGTGVSDTQYF. The CDR3 DNA follows: TGCGCCAGCAGCCAATCCGGGACAGGGGTATCAGATACGCAGTATTTT.

V is TRBV7-3 and J is TRBJ2-1; 7 positions match TRBD2. This CDR3 is built from 14 residues. Germline assignment: CDR1 SGHTA and CDR2 FQGTGA. V was pared by 5 bases and J by 3 bases, with 4 bases of the junction left unmatched. CDR3 coding DNA: TGTGCCAGCAGCGTCTCTAGCGGCTACAATGAGCAGTTCTTC. This encodes CASSVSSGYNEQFF.